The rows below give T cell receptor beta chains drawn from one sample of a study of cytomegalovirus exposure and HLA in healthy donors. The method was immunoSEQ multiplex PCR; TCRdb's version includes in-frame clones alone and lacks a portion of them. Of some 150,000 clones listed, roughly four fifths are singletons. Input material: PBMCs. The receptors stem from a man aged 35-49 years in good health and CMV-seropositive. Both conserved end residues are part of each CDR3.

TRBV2 CASNGPRGTQYF
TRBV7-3 CASSLSYTGELFF
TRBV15 CATSRHDRGNQPQHF
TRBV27 CASSSTSPFYNEQFF
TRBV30 CAWSLPLGQGFVVAGELFF
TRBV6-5 CASSYSLIGQPQHF
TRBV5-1 CASSSISGSVGNEQFF
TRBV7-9 CSSSLTGGIVTEGYTF
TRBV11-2 CASSPAQDTQYF
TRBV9 CASSSSGTNSYEQYF
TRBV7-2 CASNSLGGFLYGYTF
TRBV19 CASSPRDRGQYQPQHF
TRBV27 CASSRETRLYEQYF
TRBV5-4 CASSSGDSSYEQYF
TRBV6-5 CASSYPQGRADTQYF
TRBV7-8 CASSKGTTYSTDTQYF
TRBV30 CAWSGGRGYNEQFF
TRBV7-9 CASSLTSVTGELFF
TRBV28 CASLSLALGSYEQYF
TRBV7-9 CASQETVNTEAFF
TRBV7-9 CASSLGTSGYNEQFF
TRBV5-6 CASSSGLGASGNTIYF
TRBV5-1 CASNDPGQPPYEQYF
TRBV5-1 CASSLKGDDSPLHF
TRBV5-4 CASSLGGYSGNTIYF
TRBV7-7 CASSIREDRVSYNEQFF
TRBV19 CASTEQGQPQHF
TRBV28 CASSPTGGPHGYTF
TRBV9 CASSVATRTDTQYF
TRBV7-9 CASSPRGAGSNTEAFF
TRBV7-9 CASSLVAGRGEFF
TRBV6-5 CASRPPGPGNTIYF
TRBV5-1 CASSGLAGGYEQYF
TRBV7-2 CASSPTRGYEQYF
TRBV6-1 CASSENDKRNTEAFF
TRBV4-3 CASSQGQMQPQHF
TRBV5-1 CASSLVGGSGNTIYF
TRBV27 CASSLRGQNQPQHF
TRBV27 CASSRQGRGGTGELFF
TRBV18 CASSPPGVAGGNTGELFF
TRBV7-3 CASSTQENTEAFF
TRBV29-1 CSVGFGTGARTEAFF
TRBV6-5 CASSYRGDIAEAFF
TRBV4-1 CASSPTRDSNEKLFF
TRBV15 CATSRQGAQTQYF
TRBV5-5 CASSLDDRRVGYGYTF
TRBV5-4 CASSLLAGVAYEQYF
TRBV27 CASSLSLTTGSNEKLFF
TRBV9 CASSVGTGGSSPLHF
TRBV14 CASSQSLVLSYEQYF
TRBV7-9 CASSSGRGRSYEQYF
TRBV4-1 CASSQREAYEQYF